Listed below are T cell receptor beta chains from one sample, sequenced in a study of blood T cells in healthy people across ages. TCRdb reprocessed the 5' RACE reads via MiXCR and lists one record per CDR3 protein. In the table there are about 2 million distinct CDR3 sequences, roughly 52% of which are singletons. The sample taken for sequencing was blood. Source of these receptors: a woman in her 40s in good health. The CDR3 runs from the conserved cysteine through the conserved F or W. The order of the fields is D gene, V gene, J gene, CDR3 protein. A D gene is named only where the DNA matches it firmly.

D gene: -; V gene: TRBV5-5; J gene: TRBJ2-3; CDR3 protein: CASRSGEYF
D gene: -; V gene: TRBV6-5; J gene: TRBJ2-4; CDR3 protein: CASSQGRTKNIQYF
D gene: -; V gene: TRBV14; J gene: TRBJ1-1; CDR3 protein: CASSQDRVTEAFF
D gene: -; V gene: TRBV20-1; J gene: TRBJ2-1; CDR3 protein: CSASVSLLGGEQFF
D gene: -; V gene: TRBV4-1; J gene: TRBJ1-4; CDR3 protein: CASSHIGEGRTNEKLFF
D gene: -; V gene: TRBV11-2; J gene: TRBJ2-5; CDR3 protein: CASSFTSAAIQETQYF
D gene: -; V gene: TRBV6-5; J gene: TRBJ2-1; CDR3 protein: CASKNRALDEQFF
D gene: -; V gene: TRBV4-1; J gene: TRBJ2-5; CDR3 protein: CASSQGKTDQETQYF
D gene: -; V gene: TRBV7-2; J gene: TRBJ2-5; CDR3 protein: CASSFNRQETRYF
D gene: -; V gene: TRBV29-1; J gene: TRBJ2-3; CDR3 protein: CSVQGGDTQYF
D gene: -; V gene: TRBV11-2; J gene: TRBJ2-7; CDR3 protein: CASKSPGSYEQYF
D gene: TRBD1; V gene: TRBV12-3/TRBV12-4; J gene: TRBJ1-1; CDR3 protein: CASSIERGLAEAFF
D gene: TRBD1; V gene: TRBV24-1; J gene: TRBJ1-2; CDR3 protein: CATSDAGQGANYGYTF
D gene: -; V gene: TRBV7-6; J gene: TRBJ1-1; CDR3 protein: CASSLDGQGEAFF
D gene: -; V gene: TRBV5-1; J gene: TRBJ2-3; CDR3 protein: CASRFRDTQYF
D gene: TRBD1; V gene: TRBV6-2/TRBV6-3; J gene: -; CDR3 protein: CASSSSTGGSPSYNEQYF
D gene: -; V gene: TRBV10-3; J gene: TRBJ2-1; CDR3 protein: CAISHHGEYNEQFF
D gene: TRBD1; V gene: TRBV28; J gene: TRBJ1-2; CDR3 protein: CASTLTGGIYGYTF
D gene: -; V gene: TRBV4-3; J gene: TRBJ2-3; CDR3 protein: CASSQTWTGTDTQYF
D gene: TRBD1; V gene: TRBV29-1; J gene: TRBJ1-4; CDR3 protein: CSVWTGRAGEKLFF
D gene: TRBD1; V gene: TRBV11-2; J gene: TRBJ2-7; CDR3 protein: CASTQQGQSNEQYF
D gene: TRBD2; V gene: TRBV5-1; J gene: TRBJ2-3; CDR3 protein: CASSLELAGVDTQYF
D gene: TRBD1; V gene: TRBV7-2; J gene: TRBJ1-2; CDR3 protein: CASSLGGSGRGLNYGYTF
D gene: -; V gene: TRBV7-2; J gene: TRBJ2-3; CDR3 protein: CASLGWGEDTQYF
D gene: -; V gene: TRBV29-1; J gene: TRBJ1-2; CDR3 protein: CSVDRGQAYGCTF
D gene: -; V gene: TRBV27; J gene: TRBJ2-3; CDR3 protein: CASSPLTGTDTQYF
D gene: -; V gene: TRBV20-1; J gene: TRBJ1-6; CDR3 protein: CSARGQLSSYNSPLHF
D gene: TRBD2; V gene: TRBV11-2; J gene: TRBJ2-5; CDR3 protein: CASSLMASGGVETQYF
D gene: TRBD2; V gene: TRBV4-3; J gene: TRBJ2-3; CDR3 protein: CASSQDKRGLDTQYF